This T cell receptor beta chain is drawn from a study of OX40 agonist ivuxolimab in advanced cancers. About the research overall: The dose-escalation group included hepatocellular carcinoma, melanoma, renal cell carcinoma and head and neck cancer. Study results and caveats: In the 0.1-3.0 mg/kg groups, partial responders showed among the lowest expansion. Both CD4+ and CD8+ T cell populations in blood had undergone clonal expansion by week 6 at 0.1 to 3.0 mg/kg. Low normalized T-cell clonal expansion was also seen in some nonresponders.

Generated by immunoSEQ multiplex PCR, the TCRdb table keeps only in-frame clones and is missing some. The profile shows 52,000 or so clones, about 85% of them singletons. A word on this clone: As yet, its antigen is unknown.

CDR3 length: 16 residues. Germline V lookup: CDR1 MNHEY, CDR2 SVGAGI. V shed 0 bases and J 4 bases; nucleotides not matched to a gene: 6. V usage is TRBV6-5 and J usage is TRBJ2-5; 9 bases fit TRBD2. Sequences were derived from CD4+ or CD8+ T cells sorted from blood, sampled in a trial of the OX40 agonist ivuxolimab. The sequence was obtained from an adult with an advanced solid tumor such as melanoma, head and neck, liver or kidney cancer. The CDR3 reads CASSYSAGGPGETQYF. Here the CDR3 DNA reads TGTGCCAGCAGTTACTCTGCGGGGGGGCCCGGAGAGACCCAGTACTTC.